The 30 T cell receptor beta chains below were found in one sample sequenced in a study of tumor-infiltrating lymphocytes in localized non-small cell lung cancer. Assay used: immunoSEQ multiplex PCR; TCRdb lists only in-frame clones, some missing. Of over 10,000 clones listed, roughly 88% are singletons. The sequenced material came from uninvolved lung tissue not adjacent to the tumor. These receptor sequences come from a human donor with non-small cell lung cancer.

The chain uses TRBV6-1 and TRBJ2-7; no reliable D call. V dropped 6 bases and J dropped 5 bases, with 11 bases sitting between them. The CDR3 sequence is 12 residues long. Germline V gene sequence: CDR1 MNHNS, CDR2 SASEGT. The CDR3 reads CASRNQVHEQYF. CDR3 nucleotides: TGTGCCAGCAGGAACCAGGTCCACGAGCAGTACTTC.

The chain has TRBV11-2 and TRBJ2-7, with 9 bases matching TRBD2. With 6 bases clipped from V and 3 bases from J, the junction kept 18 bases outside the gene matches. CDR3 length equals 18 residues. Looked up from germline, CDR1 is SGHAT and CDR2 is FQNNGV. CDR3 residues: CASSPLGLAGRPNYEQYF. CDR3 nucleotide sequence: TGTGCCAGCAGTCCTCTGGGGCTAGCGGGGCGGCCTAACTACGAGCAGTACTTC.

CDR3 nucleotides: TGTGCCAGTACCCCGGGACAGGGGTTTCCGGCTGAAGCTTTCTTT. This codes for CASTPGQGFPAEAFF. J is TRBJ1-1 and V is TRBV19, with 10 bases fitting TRBD1. Per germline, CDR1 LNHDA and CDR2 SQIVND (reference sequence). The CDR3 is made up of 15 amino acids. With 7 bases clipped from V and 6 bases from J, the junction kept 11 bases outside the gene matches. Supplemented by reference TRBV19 and TRBJ1-1, the full variable domain reads DGGITQSPKYLFRKEGQNVTLSCEQNLNHDAMYWYRQDPGQGLRLIYYSQIVNDFQKGDIAEGYSVSREKKESFPLTVTSAQKNPTAFYLCASTPGQGFPAEAFFGQGTRLTVV.

The chain has TRBV11-3 and TRBJ2-1; D not certain. Germline CDR1 SGHNT, CDR2 YENEEA. This CDR3 has 13 amino acids. Trimming stripped 4 bases from V and 7 bases from J, with 11 bases between. The DNA for the CDR3 is TGTGCCAGCAGCTACCGGACGCCGAATGAGCAGTTCTTC. Encoded protein: CASSYRTPNEQFF.

V and J are TRBV7-8 and TRBJ2-7, with D perhaps TRBD1 (8 bases). This CDR3 has 17 residues. CDR1 is SGHVS, CDR2 FQNEAQ, per germline. V shed 6 bases and J shed 2 bases, with 23 bases lying between them. CDR3 loop: CASSRGEGQAVTYEQYF. CDR3 nucleotide sequence: TGTGCCAGCAGTCGAGGGGAGGGACAGGCCGTCACCTACGAGCAGTACTTC.

The chain recombines TRBV18 with TRBJ2-5, with 8 bases matching TRBD2. The germline V gene encodes CDR1 KGHSH and CDR2 LQKENI. The CDR3 contains 19 residues. Unmatched junction bases numbered 17, after V lost 4 bases and J lost 1 base. CDR3 nucleotides: TGTGCCAGCTCACGTTTCAGTTCAGGAGCGGGGGATATCCAAGAGACCCAGTACTTC. This sequence encodes CASSRFSSGAGDIQETQYF. The entire variable domain, with the rest obtained from reference TRBV18 and TRBJ2-5, is as follows: NAGVMQNPRHLVRRRGQEARLRCSPMKGHSHVYWYRQLPEEGLKFMVYLQKENIIDESGMPKERFSAEFPKEGPSILRIQQVVRGDSAAYFCASSRFSSGAGDIQETQYFGPGTRLLVL.

The chain carries TRBV11-1 and TRBJ2-7; the D gene is possibly TRBD2 (6 bases). The CDR3 contains 14 residues. Trimming stripped 6 bases from V and 7 bases from J, with 19 bases between. CDR1 and CDR2 from the germline V gene are SGHAT and FQDESV (reference sequence). The CDR3 nucleotides are TGTGCCAGCAGTTACCTCGTCTCTGCGGGGGAGCAGTACTTC. Translated: CASSYLVSAGEQYF.

On this clone: One end of the junction varies from germline; a read error may be responsible. The CDR3 region has the DNA TGTGCCAGCACCTTAGGGACAGGGAATGAAAAACTGTTTTTT. Translated: CASTLGTGNEKLFF. The V call is TRBV11-2, the J call TRBJ1-4, with 9 bases fitting TRBD1. The CDR3 runs 14 residues. Germline V gene data show CDR1 as SGHAT and CDR2 as FQNNGV.

This clone was detected once. The chain recombines TRBV28 with TRBJ2-3, with TRBD1 as a possible D gene (5 bases). Trimming left V 8 bases short and J 2 bases short, with 17 bases between. The CDR3 has 15 residues. CDR1 MDHEN and CDR2 SYDVKM come from the germline V gene. The CDR3 region has the DNA TGTGCCAGCGATATAGAGGACGGACACACAGATACGCAGTATTTT. Translation gives CASDIEDGHTDTQYF.

V usage is TRBV5-4 and J usage is TRBJ2-7, with D unresolved. The CDR3 has 14 amino acids. V was trimmed by 0 bases and J by 2 bases, leaving 9 bases between them. Per the germline V gene, CDR1 is SGHNT and CDR2 is YYREEE (reference sequence). CDR3 coding DNA: TGTGCCAGCAGCTTGGTGGAGCCCCCCTACGAGCAGTACTTC. It is translated as CASSLVEPPYEQYF. The variable domain in full, with the rest retrieved from reference TRBV5-4 and TRBJ2-7, is ETGVTQSPTHLIKTRGQQVTLRCSSQSGHNTVSWYQQALGQGPQFIFQYYREEENGRGNFPPRFSGLQFPNYSSELNVNALELDDSALYLCASSLVEPPYEQYFGPGTRLTVT.

This clone was counted a few times. J is TRBJ1-4 and V is TRBV28; D gene unclear. This CDR3 contains 14 residues. The V end lost 2 bases, the J end lost 5 bases, and 9 bases lay between the germline ends. Germline CDR1 reads MDHEN; CDR2 reads SYDVKM. CDR3 protein: CASSLGVLNEKLFF. CDR3 in DNA: TGTGCCAGCAGTTTAGGTGTCCTAAATGAAAAACTGTTTTTT.

The chain carries TRBV5-1 and TRBJ1-6, with 11 positions matching TRBD1. J gave up 8 bases and V 4 bases, and 17 bases lay outside the gene matches. This CDR3 is built from 19 residues. Per germline, CDR1 SGHRS and CDR2 YFSETQ. In DNA, the CDR3 is TGCGCCAGCAGCGTCTTTGGACAGGGGGCTGGGAAAGGAGATTCACCCCTCCACTTT. It is translated as CASSVFGQGAGKGDSPLHF.

A remark on this clone: Germline is not matched at one junction end, which may reflect a read error. The V call is TRBV7-7, the J call TRBJ2-6, with D possibly matching TRBD1 (6 bases). CDR1 is SSHAT, CDR2 FNYEAQ, per germline (reference sequence). The CDR3 runs 19 residues. The CDR3 region is CASTPFDLGARVGANVLTF. CDR3 DNA sequence: TGTGCTAGCACCCCCTTCGATTTGGGGGCGCGGGTTGGGGCCAACGTCCTGACTTTC. The full variable domain, rest sourced from reference TRBV7-7 and TRBJ2-6, is GAGVSQSPRYKVTKRGQDVTLRCDPISSHATLYWYQQALGQGPEFLTYFNYEAQPDKSGLPSDRFSAERPEGSISTLTIQRTEQRDSAMYRCASTPFDLGARVGANVLTFGAGSRLTVL.

V usage is TRBV10-1 and J usage is TRBJ2-3, with D unresolved. The V end lost 0 bases, the J end lost 2 bases, and 3 bases lay between the germline ends. Germline CDR1 WNHNN, CDR2 SYGVQD (reference sequence). The CDR3 totals 13 residues. CDR3 sequence reads: CASSESNTDTQYF. CDR3 nucleotide sequence: TGCGCCAGCAGTGAGTCCAACACAGATACGCAGTATTTT.

The chain recombines TRBV28 with TRBJ1-1; possible D gene TRBD1, 5 bases. Germline V gene data show CDR1 as MDHEN and CDR2 as SYDVKM. V shed 5 bases and J shed 10 bases, with 14 bases lying between them. The CDR3 runs 12 residues. The CDR3 region has the DNA TGTGCCAGCAGTCCGCCAGGGAGGGGAGCTTTCTTT. Its protein is CASSPPGRGAFF.

The V gene is TRBV5-5, the J gene TRBJ1-1; D remains ambiguous. Deletions cut 0 bases from V and 1 base from J, with 4 bases between. This CDR3 comprises 13 residues. Per the germline V gene, CDR1 is SGHKS and CDR2 is YYEKEE (reference sequence). The CDR3 bases are TGTGCCAGCAGCTTGGAACGGAACACTGAAGCTTTCTTT. Translating it yields CASSLERNTEAFF.

The chain employs TRBV5-4 and TRBJ1-1; weak D call: TRBD1 (5 bases). The germline CDR1 and CDR2 sequences are SGHNT and YYREEE (reference sequence). The germline V and J ends were trimmed by 0 bases and 6 bases, with 9 bases remaining between them. The CDR3 totals 13 residues. The CDR3 nucleotides read TGTGCCAGCAGCTTGGTAGCAGGGCCTGAAGCTTTCTTT. This translates into CASSLVAGPEAFF.

The J gene is TRBJ2-7, the V gene TRBV10-2; 10 bases match TRBD1. From germline, CDR1 is WSHSY and CDR2 SAAADI. The CDR3 sequence is 15 residues long. V dropped 6 bases and J dropped 1; count of bases not matched to a gene: 6. CDR3 in DNA: TGCGCCAGCAGCTTTCCGGGACAGGGGTCCTACGAGCAGTACTTC. Amino acid sequence: CASSFPGQGSYEQYF.

This clone is medium-sized (0.01 to 0.1%) in the sample. This chain uses TRBV2 with TRBJ1-1; D is undetermined. The CDR3 has 13 amino acids. V was cut by 5 bases and J by 3 bases, with 10 bases left in between. The germline gives CDR1 SNHLY, CDR2 FYNNEI. The chain's CDR3 is CASSKQLDTEAFF. CDR3 bases: TGTGCCAGCAGTAAACAGCTAGACACTGAAGCTTTCTTT.

V and J are TRBV6-1 and TRBJ1-1; D may be TRBD1 (6 bases). Deletions cut 6 bases from V and 4 bases from J, with 15 bases between. The CDR3 has 14 amino acids. The germline CDR1 and CDR2 sequences are MNHNS and SASEGT. The CDR3 is CASREGGARTEAFF. The CDR3 DNA reads TGTGCCAGCAGGGAGGGGGGGGCGCGCACTGAAGCTTTCTTT.

This clone showed up just a few times. The chain links TRBV5-1 to TRBJ2-7, with TRBD1 identical over 7 bases. The J segment lost 5 bases and the V segment lost 0 bases, leaving 8 bases of the junction unmatched. The germline V gene has CDR1 SGHRS and CDR2 YFSETQ. The CDR3 sequence is 15 residues long. The CDR3 region has the DNA TGCGCCAGCAGCTTGGAACAGGGGCCCCCCCACGAGCAGTACTTC. Its translation is CASSLEQGPPHEQYF.

The chain carries TRBV6-4 and TRBJ2-2; D gene unclear. The CDR3 covers 16 residues. Germline CDR1 is MRHNA and CDR2 is SNTAGT. V lost 3 bases and J 1 base, leaving 12 bases between the germline ends. CDR3 DNA: TGTGCCAGCAGTGAGAAGGTAGCTGAGAACACCGGGGAGCTGTTTTTT. It codes for CASSEKVAENTGELFF.

The CDR3 coding sequence is TGTGCCAGCAGTTCTGGCAGTTATAGCAATCAGCCCCAGCATTTT. Its translation is CASSSGSYSNQPQHF. The V gene is TRBV28, the J gene TRBJ1-5; D not certain. Per germline, CDR1 MDHEN and CDR2 SYDVKM. Trimming stripped 4 bases from V and 0 bases from J, with 10 bases between. This CDR3 spans 15 amino acids.

CDR3 sequence reads: CASGRANYGYTF. DNA for the CDR3: TGTGCCAGCGGGCGGGCTAACTATGGCTACACCTTC. The rearrangement links TRBV7-9 to TRBJ1-2, with no clear D. V was shortened by 8 bases and J by 0 bases, with 7 bases between the two germline ends. Germline V gene data show CDR1 as SEHNR and CDR2 as FQNEAQ (reference sequence). This CDR3 comprises 12 residues.

The chain joins TRBV6-7 to TRBJ1-4; 8 nucleotides line up with TRBD1. TRBV6-7 belongs to the ORF category, with a function that is uncertain. The CDR3 sequence is 16 residues long. V shed 4 bases, J shed 6 bases, and the junction held 10 bases outside the gene matches. Written as DNA, the CDR3 is TGTGCCAGCAGTTCGCCCCCAGGGGGCAGCGATGAAAAACTGTTTTTT. Translating gives CASSSPPGGSDEKLFF.

The V gene is TRBV7-3, the J gene TRBJ2-2; D unresolved. Germline CDR1 is SGHTA and CDR2 is FQGTGA. This CDR3 has 12 residues. Trimming pared 1 base from V and 9 bases from J, leaving 6 bases between. This chain's CDR3 is CASSLNGRELFF. In DNA form, the CDR3 reads TGTGCCAGCAGCTTAAATGGCAGGGAGCTGTTTTTT.

This clone was detected only a few times. This chain connects TRBV6-1 to TRBJ2-1; 7 positions match TRBD2. The CDR3 has 15 amino acids. Germline V gene sequence: CDR1 MNHNS, CDR2 SASEGT. Unmatched junction bases numbered 12, after V lost 6 bases and J lost 7 bases. The chain's CDR3 is CASSGGLAALNEQFF. The CDR3 region has the DNA TGTGCCAGCAGCGGGGGTCTAGCGGCCTTAAATGAGCAGTTCTTC.

This clone has more than one count but fewer than ten. The chain employs TRBV2 and TRBJ1-5; D ambiguous. This CDR3 comprises 18 residues. CDR1 is SNHLY, CDR2 FYNNEI, per germline. The V and J ends lost 2 bases and 5 bases respectively, with 22 bases between them. The CDR3 DNA reads as TGTGCCAGCAGTGAATACCTGATAGCGCAGAGAAATCATCAGCCCCAGCATTTT. Protein sequence: CASSEYLIAQRNHQPQHF.

CDR3 nucleotides: TGTGCCAGCCAGACGGAATATAGCAATCAGCCCCAGCATTTT. Amino acids: CASQTEYSNQPQHF. The V gene is TRBV2, the J gene TRBJ1-5; D not certain. In germline, CDR1 is SNHLY, CDR2 FYNNEI. The V gene lost 8 bases and the J gene lost 0 bases, with 11 bases spanning the gap. The CDR3 is made up of 14 amino acids.

This clone has a handful of counts. The chain is built from TRBV7-6 and TRBJ2-3; weak D call: TRBD1 (6 bases). Trimming left V 3 bases short and J 4 bases short, with 17 bases between. The germline gives CDR1 SGHVS, CDR2 FNYEAQ. There are 16 residues in the CDR3. CDR3: CASSFGATGIADTQYF. The CDR3 DNA is TGTGCCAGCAGCTTCGGGGCTACAGGGATAGCAGATACGCAGTATTTT.